This T cell receptor beta chain was recorded in a study of beta chain features in type 1 diabetes. One heparinised draw, averaging around 120 mL, was taken per donor. Of the isolated RNA, all was reverse transcribed, and so the sequenced material was expressed TCRB transcripts. Profiled with immunoSEQ multiplex PCR; TCRdb holds only in-frame clones, not every one. This sample has approximately 37,000 clones; around 48% occur once, and the top ten carry 0.72%. Germline assignment: CDR1 SGHRS and CDR2 YFSETQ. Trimming stripped 4 bases from V and 6 bases from J, with 15 bases between. CDR3 length equals 14 residues.

The specimen sequenced was central memory CD4+ T cells from blood. The receptor was isolated from a woman younger than 30 in good health. V is TRBV5-1 and J is TRBJ2-3, with D maybe TRBD2 (6 bases). CDR3 residues: CASSAGGRWDTQYF. In nucleotides, the CDR3 is TGCGCCAGCAGCGCCGGGGGTAGGTGGGATACGCAGTATTTT. Full variable domain (rest looked up from reference TRBV5-1 and TRBJ2-3): KAGVTQTPRYLIKTRGQQVTLSCSPISGHRSVSWYQQTPGQGLQFLFEYFSETQRNKGNFPGRFSGRQFSNSRSEMNVSTLELGDSALYLCASSAGGRWDTQYFGPGTRLTVL.